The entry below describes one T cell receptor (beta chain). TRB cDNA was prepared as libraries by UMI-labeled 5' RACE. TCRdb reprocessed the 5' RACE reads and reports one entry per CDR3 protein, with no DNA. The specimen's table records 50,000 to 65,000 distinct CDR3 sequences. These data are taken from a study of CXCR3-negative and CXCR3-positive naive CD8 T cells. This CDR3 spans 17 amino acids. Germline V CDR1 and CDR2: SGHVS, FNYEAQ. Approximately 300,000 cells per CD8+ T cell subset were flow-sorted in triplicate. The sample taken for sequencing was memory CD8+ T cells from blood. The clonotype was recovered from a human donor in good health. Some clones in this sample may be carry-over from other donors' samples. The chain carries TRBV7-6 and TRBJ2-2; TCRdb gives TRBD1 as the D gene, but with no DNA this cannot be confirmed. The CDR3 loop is CASSLARTGGTTGELFF.